These 23 T cell receptor beta chains share one sample of origin, sequenced in a study of blood T cell repertoires in COVID-19. Method: immunoSEQ multiplex PCR; TCRdb's copy keeps in-frame clones and lacks some. The sample has 100,000 or so clones, roughly nine tenths seen once. Sequencing was carried out using peripheral blood. These receptors originate from a man between 50 and 59 years old with active COVID-19.

This chain connects TRBV19 to TRBJ1-2; 7 nucleotides match TRBD1. V lost 6 bases and J lost 7; bases outside the gene matches: 17. CDR1 and CDR2 (germline): LNHDA, SQIVND (reference sequence). The CDR3 sequence is 16 residues long. The CDR3 sequence: CASRTTSDRVSGGYTF. As DNA, the CDR3 is TGTGCCAGTAGGACTACCTCCGACAGGGTGTCGGGTGGCTACACCTTC.

This chain joins TRBV23-1 and TRBJ2-7; TRBD1 aligns across 9 bases. TRBV23-1 is recorded as an ORF, its role being uncertain. V lost 3 bases and J lost 3; bases outside the gene matches: 6. The CDR3 has 15 amino acids. The CDR3 loop is CASSHWDRVLYEQYF. For the CDR3, the DNA is TGCGCCAGCAGTCATTGGGACAGGGTCCTCTACGAGCAGTACTTC.

The chain carries TRBV19 and TRBJ1-1, with D possibly TRBD1 on 5 matching bases. The CDR3 totals 15 residues. The ends were cut back, 5 bases at V and 3 bases at J, with 16 bases in the middle. Germline CDR1 is LNHDA and CDR2 is SQIVND (reference sequence). Here the CDR3 DNA reads TGTGCCAGTAGTCCACCCCCAGGGAGGGACACTGAAGCTTTCTTT. This codes for CASSPPPGRDTEAFF.

The chain links TRBV10-3 to TRBJ2-1; D gene uncertain. V was trimmed by 6 bases and J by 5 bases, leaving 8 bases between them. From germline, CDR1 is ENHRY and CDR2 SYGVKD. The CDR3 contains 12 residues. CDR3 sequence (DNA): TGTGCCATCAGAATAGACAACAATGAGCAGTTCTTC. Its protein product is CAIRIDNNEQFF.

This clone occurred once. J is TRBJ2-3 and V is TRBV6-5; possibly TRBD1 for D (6 bases). This CDR3 contains 15 residues. V dropped 10 bases and J dropped 0 bases, with 17 bases sitting between them. Germline CDR1 and CDR2: MNHEY and SVGAGI. The CDR3 sequence is CATYGQPLSTDTQYF. The CDR3, as DNA: TGTGCCACCTACGGACAGCCTCTTAGCACAGATACGCAGTATTTT.

The chain employs TRBV29-1 and TRBJ2-7; TRBD2 matches at 8 bases. The CDR3 is made up of 13 amino acids. Losses at the gene ends were 6 bases for V and 1 base for J; bases not matched to a gene: 5. Per the germline V gene, CDR1 is SQVTM and CDR2 is ANQGSEA. CDR3 protein: CSVQGGGSYEQYF. In nucleotides, the CDR3 is TGCAGCGTCCAAGGCGGGGGGTCCTACGAGCAGTACTTC.

The V call is TRBV4-1, the J call TRBJ2-3, with 10 positions matching TRBD1. The germline V gene has CDR1 MGHRA and CDR2 YSYEKL. The CDR3 runs to 14 residues. The J segment lost 3 bases and the V segment lost 6 bases, leaving 3 bases of the junction unmatched. The CDR3 protein is CASRDRGPTDTQYF. The CDR3 DNA reads TGCGCCAGCAGAGACAGGGGGCCGACAGATACGCAGTATTTT.

The chain is built from TRBV4-1 and TRBJ1-5, with 7 bases matching TRBD1. V was clipped by 4 bases and J by 4 bases; unmatched bases: 10. This CDR3 contains 16 residues. Germline values: CDR1 MGHRA, CDR2 YSYEKL. The CDR3 DNA reads TGCGCCAGCAGCCGCAATTCCGGGACAGCTAATCAGCCCCAGCATTTT. This codes for CASSRNSGTANQPQHF.

The rearrangement joins TRBV5-1 to TRBJ2-3; 10 bases line up with TRBD2. This CDR3 is built from 17 residues. After removal of 0 bases from V and 3 bases from J, the junction contained 7 bases not matched to a gene. Germline-derived CDR1 and CDR2 are SGHRS and YFSETQ. The CDR3 reads CASSLAILAGATDTQYF. The CDR3 nucleotides are TGCGCCAGCAGCTTGGCCATTCTAGCGGGGGCGACAGATACGCAGTATTTT.

The chain combines TRBV24-1 with TRBJ1-6, with D unresolved. Trimming removed 4 bases from V and 8 bases from J, with 8 bases in between. Per the germline V gene, CDR1 is KGHDR and CDR2 is SFDVKD. The CDR3 totals 13 residues. The CDR3 loop reads CATSDYQDSPLHF. CDR3 bases: TGTGCCACCAGTGACTATCAAGATTCACCCCTCCACTTT.

The rearrangement joins TRBV3-1 (or the pseudogene TRBV3-2) to TRBJ2-5; TRBD2 agrees at 7 bases. The CDR3 totals 15 residues. Germline V gene data show CDR1 as LGHDT and CDR2 as YNNKEL (reference sequence). The junction had 4 bases not matched to a gene; V was cut back by 3 bases and J by 0 bases. In DNA, the CDR3 is TGTGCCAGCAGCCACACCGGACTAGACCAAGAGACCCAGTACTTC. It encodes CASSHTGLDQETQYF.

In DNA, the CDR3 is TGTGCCAGCAGCGTAGGGGTCGGGTATGGCTACACCTTC. Its protein product is CASSVGVGYGYTF. This sequence joins TRBV9 and TRBJ1-2; D gene unclear. This CDR3 region has 13 residues. CDR1 and CDR2 (germline): SGDLS, YYNGEE. With 0 bases removed from V and 5 bases from J, the gap between germline ends came to 8 bases.

This clone was counted between two and nine times. This chain connects TRBV5-1 to TRBJ1-2, with 7 bases identical to TRBD1. This CDR3 has 14 residues. Germline V lookup: CDR1 SGHRS, CDR2 YFSETQ. J lost 2 bases, V lost 0 bases, and 1 base had no gene match. The CDR3 sequence is CASSLGRGNYGYTF. CDR3 sequence (DNA): TGCGCCAGCAGCTTGGGCAGGGGGAACTATGGCTACACCTTC.

The J gene is TRBJ2-7, the V gene TRBV4-1; 11 bases align to TRBD1. The ends lost 1 base at V and 9 bases at J; junction bases unmatched: 8. The CDR3 is made up of 15 amino acids. The V gene's germline CDR1 is MGHRA and CDR2 YSYEKL. CDR3 loop: CASSQVGTGGDRQYF. The CDR3, as DNA: TGCGCCAGCAGCCAAGTAGGGACAGGGGGAGACAGGCAGTACTTC.

The chain employs TRBV24-1 and TRBJ2-2, with 7 bases identical to TRBD2. This CDR3 comprises 17 residues. Trimming at V came to 3 bases and at J to 0 bases, leaving 6 bases not matched to a gene. CDR1 and CDR2 from the germline V gene are KGHDR and SFDVKD. The DNA for the CDR3 is TGTGCCACCAGTGATCCTATAGCGGGCCCGAACACCGGGGAGCTGTTTTTT. Protein product: CATSDPIAGPNTGELFF.

This clone is a singleton in its sample. V and J are TRBV25-1 and TRBJ2-3; a weak D match, TRBD2 (7 bases). There are 15 residues in the CDR3. Germline CDR1 is MGHDK and CDR2 is SYGVNS. Trimming removed 5 bases from V and 2 bases from J, with 14 bases in between. The CDR3 spells CASSRGGAPTDTQYF. The CDR3 region has the DNA TGTGCCAGCAGTCGAGGGGGGGCCCCCACAGATACGCAGTATTTT.

The rearrangement uses TRBV9 and TRBJ2-2; TRBD1 aligns across 8 bases. This CDR3 is 15 amino acids long. Germline CDR1 reads SGDLS; CDR2 reads YYNGEE. Losses at the gene ends were 2 bases for V and 4 bases for J; bases not matched to a gene: 4. The CDR3 DNA is TGTGCCAGCAGCGTGGGGACAGGTGCCACCGGGGAGCTGTTTTTT. It specifies CASSVGTGATGELFF.

The chain joins TRBV2 to TRBJ1-2, with a weak D call TRBD1 (5 bases). The CDR3 covers 13 residues. Germline lookup yields CDR1 SNHLY and CDR2 FYNNEI. V lost 3 bases to trimming and J lost 5 bases, with 10 bases between them. The CDR3: CASSEGGTYGYTF. CDR3 sequence (DNA): TGTGCCAGCAGTGAGGGGGGGACTTATGGCTACACCTTC. The whole variable domain, filled in from reference TRBV2 and TRBJ1-2, reads EPEVTQTPSHQVTQMGQEVILRCVPISNHLYFYWYRQILGQKVEFLVSFYNNEISEKSEIFDDQFSVERPDGSNFTLKIRSTKLEDSAMYFCASSEGGTYGYTFGSGTRLTVV.

The chain has TRBV6-5 and TRBJ1-1; no clear D. The CDR3 covers 13 residues. The germline V gene encodes CDR1 MNHEY and CDR2 SVGAGI. V lost 3 bases, J lost 1 base, and 6 bases lay in between. DNA for the CDR3: TGTGCCAGCAGTTATGGGCAGAACACTGAAGCTTTCTTT. Translation: CASSYGQNTEAFF.

The rearrangement uses TRBV12-5 and TRBJ1-4, with 7 nucleotides matching TRBD1. Germline V gene sequence: CDR1 LGHNT, CDR2 FRNRAP. This CDR3 is 15 amino acids long. The V and J ends lost 0 bases and 8 bases, in that order; junction bases with no gene match: 6. The CDR3 coding sequence is TGTGCTAGTGGTTTGGTAGCAGGGGGAGACGAAAAACTGTTTTTT. Protein sequence: CASGLVAGGDEKLFF.

This rearrangement joins TRBV7-2 to TRBJ1-1; D gene unclear. Trimming stripped 4 bases from V and 0 bases from J, with 6 bases between. The germline V gene encodes CDR1 SGHTA and CDR2 FQGNSA. The CDR3 spans 13 residues. The CDR3, as DNA: TGTGCCAGCAGCTCCTCCTTGAACACTGAAGCTTTCTTT. Translated, it gives CASSSSLNTEAFF.

V and J are TRBV9 and TRBJ2-7, with D possibly being TRBD1 (6 bases). V shed 7 bases and J shed 3 bases, with 20 bases lying between them. CDR1 and CDR2 from the germline V gene are SGDLS and YYNGEE. The CDR3 has 15 residues. In DNA, the CDR3 is TGTGCCAGCCCCCAAGACAGGTTGGAAGGCTACGAGCAGTACTTC. Its protein is CASPQDRLEGYEQYF.

The rearrangement uses TRBV30 and TRBJ2-5; no clear D. CDR3 length: 14 amino acids. Looked up from germline, CDR1 is GTSNPN and CDR2 is SVGIG (reference sequence). V dropped 0 bases and J dropped 0 bases, with 8 bases sitting between them. This chain's CDR3 is CAWSVLTYQETQYF. CDR3 nucleotide sequence: TGTGCCTGGAGTGTTTTGACATACCAAGAGACCCAGTACTTC.